This T cell receptor (beta chain) is drawn from a study of OX40 agonist ivuxolimab in advanced cancers. Background on the study: The study gave patients intravenous ivuxolimab at 0.01 to 10 mg/kg every 2 weeks. Study findings and constraints: Among the least clonally expanded were partial responders at 0.1-3.0 mg/kg. Both blood CD4+ and CD8+ T cells showed clonal growth by week 6 at 0.1 to 3.0 mg/kg.

Generated by immunoSEQ multiplex PCR, the TCRdb table keeps only in-frame clones and is missing some. The repertoire holds 95,000 to 100,000 clones, with roughly 88% as singletons. This clone occurred once. Its antigen is as yet unknown. The CDR3 is made up of 13 amino acids. Germline CDR1 MNHNY, CDR2 SVGAGI (reference sequence). V lost 5 bases, J lost 3 bases, and 2 bases stayed unmatched. The timepoints at which blood was sampled were baseline, cycle 4 day 1, and cycle 7 day 1. V is TRBV6-6 and J is TRBJ2-7; TRBD2 matches at 9 bases. The sample here was CD4+ or CD8+ T cells sorted from blood, taken in a trial of the OX40 agonist ivuxolimab. The source of this sequence is an adult with an advanced solid tumor such as melanoma, head and neck, liver or kidney cancer. In DNA, the CDR3 is TGTGCCAGCAGTAGCGGGAGGAACTACGAGCAGTACTTC. It encodes CASSSGRNYEQYF.